What follows is one T cell receptor beta chain and its context. Antigen unknown. Cultured CD4+ T-cell DNA underwent Oncomine TCR Beta short-read sequencing. Genomic DNA was isolated from CD4+ T cells that had been cultured. TCRdb re-called the PCR reads through MiXCR, storing one row per CDR3 protein. The repertoire holds some 16,000 distinct CDR3 sequences, with approximately 44% as singletons. The sample belongs to a study of vaccination and CD4 T cells after COVID-19. At the level of the study: The post-vaccine samples came a median around 75 days after dose two (range 14 to 241).

Findings and caveats of the study: Only after vaccination were a median approximately 85% of convalescents' reactive clones seen.

The sample's treatment: roughly 11-day PBMC culture with coronavirus spike peptide pools or control peptides (ViraFEST assay). Per germline, CDR1 LNHDA and CDR2 SQIVND (reference sequence). This CDR3 region has 12 residues. After removal of 10 bases from V and 6 bases from J, the junction contained 8 bases not matched to a gene. The starting material was CD4+ T cells from blood, cultured in vitro, obtained after SARS-CoV-2 vaccination. This chain links TRBV19 with TRBJ2-7, with 8 bases fitting TRBD1. This clonotype was sampled from a human donor who had recovered from COVID-19. The chain's CDR3 is CATSRDRFEQYF. The DNA of the CDR3 is TGTGCCACGTCCCGGGACAGGTTCGAGCAGTACTTC.